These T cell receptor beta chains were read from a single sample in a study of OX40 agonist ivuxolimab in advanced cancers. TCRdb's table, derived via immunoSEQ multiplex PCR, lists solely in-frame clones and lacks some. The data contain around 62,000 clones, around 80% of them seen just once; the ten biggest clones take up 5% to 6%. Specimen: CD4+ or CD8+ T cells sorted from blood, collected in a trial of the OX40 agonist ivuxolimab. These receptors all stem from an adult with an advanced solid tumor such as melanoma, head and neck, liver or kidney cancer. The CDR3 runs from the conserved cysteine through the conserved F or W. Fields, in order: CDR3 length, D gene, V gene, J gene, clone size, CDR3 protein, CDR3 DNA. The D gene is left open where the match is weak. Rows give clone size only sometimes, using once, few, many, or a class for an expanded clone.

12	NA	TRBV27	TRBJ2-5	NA	CASGWTPGAQYF	TGTGCCAGCGGGTGGACCCCAGGGGCCCAGTACTTC
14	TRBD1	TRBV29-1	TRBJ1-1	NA	CSARQGGSGTEAFF	TGCAGCGCACGACAGGGAGGATCCGGCACTGAAGCTTTCTTT
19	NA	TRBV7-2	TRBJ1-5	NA	CASSLALTGGALLNQPQHF	TGTGCCAGCAGCTTAGCGCTGACGGGGGGGGCGCTTCTCAATCAGCCCCAGCATTTT
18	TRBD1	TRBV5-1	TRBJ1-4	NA	CASSPERGQGATNEKLFF	TGCGCCAGCAGCCCGGAAAGGGGACAGGGGGCAACTAATGAAAAACTGTTTTTT
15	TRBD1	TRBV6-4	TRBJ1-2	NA	CASSSQGGGGYGYTF	TGTGCCAGCAGTTCCCAGGGGGGAGGAGGCTATGGCTACACCTTC
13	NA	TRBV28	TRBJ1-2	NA	CATSRGSDYGYTF	TGTGCCACGAGTAGGGGGAGCGACTATGGCTACACCTTC
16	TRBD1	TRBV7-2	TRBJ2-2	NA	CASSLGQGANTGELFF	TGTGCCAGCAGCTTAGGGCAGGGGGCGAACACCGGGGAGCTGTTTTTT
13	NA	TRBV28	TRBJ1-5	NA	CASSGQNNQPQHF	TGTGCCAGCTCCGGACAGAATAATCAGCCCCAGCATTTT
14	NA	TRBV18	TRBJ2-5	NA	CASSPGLPKETQYF	TGTGCCAGCTCACCCGGGCTCCCCAAAGAGACCCAGTACTTC
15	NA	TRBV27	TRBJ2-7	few	CASTPRGVGSYEQYF	TGTGCCAGCACCCCAAGGGGGGTAGGATCCTACGAGCAGTACTTC
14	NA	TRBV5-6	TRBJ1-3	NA	CASSFGGGQNTIYF	TGTGCCAGCAGCTTCGGAGGGGGGCAAAACACCATATATTTT
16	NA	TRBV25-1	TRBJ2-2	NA	CASRERGKRNTGELFF	TGTGCCAGCCGCGAACGGGGCAAGAGGAACACCGGGGAGCTGTTTTTT
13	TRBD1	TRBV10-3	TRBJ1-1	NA	CAISGTGGTEAFF	TGTGCCATCTCTGGGACAGGGGGCACTGAAGCTTTCTTT
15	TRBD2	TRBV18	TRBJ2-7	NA	CASSPTSGRTHEQYF	TGTGCCAGCTCACCAACTAGCGGGAGAACCCACGAGCAGTACTTC
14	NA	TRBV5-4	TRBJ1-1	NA	CASIPAGLSKGAFF	TGTGCCAGCATCCCGGCGGGGCTCTCAAAGGGAGCTTTCTTT